This entry is about one TCR beta chain. The time point: blood 2 weeks post-SBRT. Treatment defined: 15 Gy SBRT to primary tumor, nephrectomy 4 weeks later. V shed 5 bases, J shed 8 bases, and the junction held 5 bases outside the gene matches. Germline CDR1 reads LNHDA; CDR2 reads SQIVND (reference sequence). This CDR3 contains 12 residues. The record originates from a study of radiation and T cells in renal cell carcinoma. Produced via immunoSEQ multiplex PCR; TCRdb's table is partial and in-frame only. The sample consists of fewer than 150,000 clones, 88% of them appearing once. The chain recombines TRBV19 with TRBJ1-2; 7 bases agree with TRBD1. This TCR was recovered from a woman aged 65 to 85 with renal cell carcinoma. The sequences come from blood, collected from a patient whose treatment included radiotherapy and nephrectomy. The CDR3: CASSDRVTGYTF. The CDR3 bases are TGTGCCAGTAGTGACAGGGTTACGGGCTACACCTTC.